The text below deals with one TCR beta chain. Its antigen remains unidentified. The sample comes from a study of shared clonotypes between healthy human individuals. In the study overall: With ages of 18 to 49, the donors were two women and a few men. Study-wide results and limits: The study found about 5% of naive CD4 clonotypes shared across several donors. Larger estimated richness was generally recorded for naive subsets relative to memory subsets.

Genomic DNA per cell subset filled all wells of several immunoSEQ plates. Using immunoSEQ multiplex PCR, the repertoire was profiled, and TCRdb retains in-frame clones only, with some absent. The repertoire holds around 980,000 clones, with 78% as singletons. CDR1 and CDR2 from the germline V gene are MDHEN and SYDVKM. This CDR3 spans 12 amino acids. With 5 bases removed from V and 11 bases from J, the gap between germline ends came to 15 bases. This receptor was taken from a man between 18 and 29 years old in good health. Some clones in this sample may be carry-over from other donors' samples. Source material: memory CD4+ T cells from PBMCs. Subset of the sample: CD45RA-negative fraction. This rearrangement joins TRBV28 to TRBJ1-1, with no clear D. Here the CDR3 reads CASSVGSKGAFF. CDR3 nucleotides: TGTGCCAGCAGTGTCGGGTCTAAAGGGGCTTTCTTT.